This is a list of T cell receptor beta chains from one sample in a study of T-cell reconstitution after alpha-beta-depleted transplantation in children. TCRdb ran MiXCR on the PCR reads and lists one entry per CDR3 protein. The sample contains 580,000 or so distinct CDR3 sequences, more than 20% of which appear only once. This material consisted of PBMCs, mostly from graft donor cells, taken 360 days after TCRalphabeta/CD19-depleted stem cell transplant. These receptors came from a boy under two years old who had a stem cell transplant for acute myeloid leukemia, so the T cells may come from the graft donor. The CDR3 runs from the conserved cysteine through the conserved F or W. D genes are given only for firm matches. Clone size, where shown, is once, few, many, or a class for clones that have expanded.

abundance | j_gene | v_gene | d_gene | CDR3nt | CDR3aa
once | TRBJ1-1 | TRBV20-1 | NA | TGCAGTGCTAGAGATGATACGGGGTCCACTGAAGCTTTCTTT | CSARDDTGSTEAFF
NA | TRBJ2-1 | TRBV24-1 | TRBD1 | TGTGCCACCAGTGATTTCCCGGGACAGGGGAACAATGAGCAGTTCTTC | CATSDFPGQGNNEQFF
few | TRBJ2-5 | TRBV7-6 | TRBD2 | TGTGCCAGCAGCTTTTTGGGTGGCGGGGGTGGAGAGACCCAGTACTTC | CASSFLGGGGGETQYF
NA | TRBJ2-1 | TRBV5-1 | NA | TGCGCCAGCAGCTTGGGGAGGGTGAGCTCCTACAATGAGCAGTTCTTC | CASSLGRVSSYNEQFF
NA | TRBJ1-6 | TRBV23-1 | NA | TGCGCCAGCAGTCAAGGTAGTGGTCAGGGGTCACCCCTCCACTTT | CASSQGSGQGSPLHF
few | TRBJ2-2 | TRBV6-5 | NA | TGTGCCAGCAGTTGGCAGGGGAGTGCCGGGGAGCTGTTTTTT | CASSWQGSAGELFF
few | TRBJ1-5 | TRBV4-1 | NA | TGCGCCAGCAGCTCGACGAAAGGGAACCAGCCCCAGCATTTT | CASSSTKGNQPQHF
few | TRBJ2-1 | TRBV4-1 | TRBD2 | TGCGCCAGCAGCCAAGATGAGCTAGCGGGGGCCAGCTCCTACAATGAGCAGTTCTTC | CASSQDELAGASSYNEQFF
few | TRBJ2-2 | TRBV12-3/TRBV12-4 | TRBD2 | TGTGCCAGCAGTCCGACTAGCGACCGATGGGGCGGGGAGCTGTTTTTT | CASSPTSDRWGGELFF
many | TRBJ1-6 | TRBV2 | NA | TGTGCCAGCAGAGGGTACCCAGGGGCACCCCTCCACTTT | CASRGYPGAPLHF
NA | TRBJ2-5 | TRBV20-1 | NA | TGCAGTGCTAGAGCGGCCCGGGCGGAGACCCAGTACTTC | CSARAARAETQYF
many | TRBJ2-7 | TRBV11-2 | TRBD2 | TGTGCCAGCAGCTTCGGCCTAGCGGGGGAACTGTACGAGCAGTACTTC | CASSFGLAGELYEQYF
NA | TRBJ2-7 | TRBV7-8 | TRBD2 | TGTGCCAGCAGCTCGTCGGTGGGACTAGCGACGACATACGAGCAGTACTTC | CASSSSVGLATTYEQYF
few | TRBJ2-3 | TRBV5-1 | NA | TGCGCCAGCAGCCAACGGGGCGATAGTATGGCAGATACGCAGTATTTT | CASSQRGDSMADTQYF
many | TRBJ2-1 | TRBV20-1 | NA | TGCAGTGCTCCTACCAACAGGGAGGGTTCCTACAATGAGCAGTTCTTC | CSAPTNREGSYNEQFF
NA | TRBJ1-6 | TRBV6-5 | NA | TGTGCCAGCAGTTCGCGGACCTTACATGTCGGGGATAATTCACCCCTCCACTTT | CASSSRTLHVGDNSPLHF
NA | TRBJ1-1 | TRBV6-1 | NA | TGTGCCAGCAGTGTGCGGGCGGCGGGGAACACTGAAGCTTTCTTT | CASSVRAAGNTEAFF
NA | TRBJ2-5 | TRBV15 | NA | TGTGCCACCAGCGGAAGTAGCGGAAAAGAGACCCAGTACTTC | CATSGSSGKETQYF
NA | TRBJ2-5 | TRBV7-9 | NA | TGTGCCAGTGCCCGAAGCATTCAAGAGACCCAGTACTTC | CASARSIQETQYF
few | TRBJ2-1 | TRBV7-2 | NA | TGTGCCAGCAGCTTAGATGGAGGGAATGAGCAGTTCTTC | CASSLDGGNEQFF
many | TRBJ2-2 | TRBV20-1 | NA | TGCAGTGCTAGAGATCGGCAAATCGGGGAGCTGTTTTTT | CSARDRQIGELFF
many | TRBJ2-2 | TRBV11-3 | NA | TGTGCCAGCAGCTCCAGGAACAGGGCGAACACCGGGGAGCTGTTTTTT | CASSSRNRANTGELFF
few | TRBJ2-3 | TRBV7-9 | NA | TGTGCCAGCAGCCCTGATACCACAGATACGCAGTATTTT | CASSPDTTDTQYF
NA | TRBJ2-5 | TRBV6-1 | NA | TGTGCCACCGCCCGAGCAGGGGAAGAGACCCAGTACTTC | CATARAGEETQYF
NA | TRBJ2-3 | TRBV24-1 | NA | TGTGCCACGGAGGACCCTATCTCGACAGATACGCAGTATTTT | CATEDPISTDTQYF
NA | TRBJ2-3 | TRBV20-1 | TRBD1 | TGCAGTGCTAGAGATTCCAGCTTGGGACAGGGGGTGGGGGGTACGCAGTATTTT | CSARDSSLGQGVGGTQYF
NA | TRBJ2-3 | TRBV27 | NA | TGTGCCAGCAGTCATCATATCGATACGCAGTATTTT | CASSHHIDTQYF
many | TRBJ1-1 | TRBV7-9 | NA | TGTGCCAGCAGCTTATCCTCCCTAACCGCGAACACTGAAGCTTTCTTT | CASSLSSLTANTEAFF
many | TRBJ1-5 | TRBV7-9 | NA | TGTGCCAGCAGCGAGGGGGGGTACAACAATCAGCCCCAGCATTTT | CASSEGGYNNQPQHF
NA | TRBJ2-7 | TRBV29-1 | TRBD1 | TGCAGCTCTTGGACAGGCTACGAGCAGTACTTC | CSSWTGYEQYF
few | TRBJ1-1 | TRBV4-1 | NA | TGCGCCAGCAGCCAAGAATACCTAACTCCCATTGGGGCTTTCTTT | CASSQEYLTPIGAFF